This T cell receptor beta chain comes out of a study of T cell repertoires in cytomegalovirus infection. Study in general: Indicated by public TCR beta signatures were CMV infection and matching HLA type. Notes on the study in general: Predominance within the ex vivo response was attributable to HLA-C-restricted CMV-specific TCR beta clonotypes. Identification of carriers of CMV plus the relevant HLA was performed using cumulative public TCR beta family frequency.

The CDR3 runs 13 residues. The V gene end was trimmed by 3 bases and the J gene end by 10 bases; junction bases not matched to a gene: 4. Germline CDR1 reads LNHDA; CDR2 reads SQIVND (reference sequence). Of note for this clonotype: The antigen is not known.

Each CDR3 protein gets one entry after TCRdb re-called the reads with MiXCR. The sample consists of 550,000 to 700,000 distinct CDR3 sequences, about 40% of them appearing once. The chain combines TRBV19 with TRBJ2-1; 9 bases fit TRBD2. This receptor was obtained from a human donor in good health (CMV status not recorded). Some clones in this sample may be carry-over from other donors' samples. The sequencing used cultured PBMCs, collected from culture after CMV antigen stimulation. CDR3 in DNA: TGTGCCAGTAGTATCCGCCTAGCGGGGGAGCAGTTCTTC. Amino acids: CASSIRLAGEQFF.